The 8 T cell receptor beta chains below come from one sample, sequenced in a study of tissue T cells after allogeneic stem cell transplantation. Repertoires were generated with immunoSEQ multiplex PCR, while TCRdb's copy carries only in-frame clones and drops some. The sample carries hundreds of clones, 60% to 85% recorded once. Sample: jejunal tissue, taken at autopsy. These TCRs come from a female patient aged 40-69 years with steroid-refractory graft-versus-host disease after an allogeneic stem cell transplant. Part of the T cells may come from the graft donor.

This clone was counted only a few times. The genes are TRBV5-1 and TRBJ1-2; 7 bases are a match to TRBD1. CDR1 and CDR2 (germline): SGHRS, YFSETQ. CDR3 length: 16 residues. V lost 0 bases to trimming and J lost 4 bases; unmatched junction nucleotides: 9. CDR3: CASSLAKGQLRYGYTF. The CDR3, as DNA: TGCGCCAGCAGCTTGGCAAAGGGACAGCTGCGCTATGGCTACACCTTC.

The chain combines TRBV7-9 with TRBJ1-2; possibly TRBD1 for D (5 bases). Germline CDR1 is SEHNR and CDR2 is FQNEAQ (reference sequence). This CDR3 region has 13 residues. Trimming stripped 4 bases from V and 4 bases from J, with 10 bases between. The CDR3 spells CASSSAGIYGYTF. DNA of the CDR3: TGTGCCAGCAGCTCCGCAGGGATCTATGGCTACACCTTC.

This chain links TRBV14 with TRBJ2-7; TRBD2 is a possible D gene (5 bases). The CDR3 runs 13 residues. The germline V gene has CDR1 SGHDN and CDR2 FVKESK. Trimming took off 1 base at V and 9 bases at J, with 13 bases between the two ends. CDR3 amino acids: CASSQGHGGMQYF. The CDR3 nucleotides read TGTGCCAGCAGCCAAGGACACGGAGGAATGCAGTACTTC.

The chain joins TRBV7-9 to TRBJ2-1; 10 bases match TRBD2. The CDR3 runs 16 residues. Germline V lookup: CDR1 SEHNR, CDR2 FQNEAQ (reference sequence). With V trimmed by 3 bases and J by 0 bases, 2 bases remained unmatched. CDR3 DNA sequence: TGTGCCAGCAGCTTTAAGCGGGGGGGCTCCTACAATGAGCAGTTCTTC. This sequence encodes CASSFKRGGSYNEQFF.

DNA for the CDR3: TGTGCCAGCAGCTTAGGGGACGGAATTAGCACAGATACGCAGTATTTT. It translates to CASSLGDGISTDTQYF. This chain uses TRBV5-6 with TRBJ2-3; possibly TRBD1 or TRBD2 for D (5 bases each). CDR3 length: 16 amino acids. V lost 2 bases and J lost 0, with 13 bases in between. Germline V lookup: CDR1 SGHDT, CDR2 YYEEEE. Using reference TRBV5-6 and TRBJ2-3 for the parts outside the CDR3, the full variable domain is DAGVTQSPTHLIKTRGQQVTLRCSPKSGHDTVSWYQQALGQGPQFIFQYYEEEERQRGNFPDRFSGHQFPNYSSELNVNALLLGDSALYLCASSLGDGISTDTQYFGPGTRLTVL.

The chain couples TRBV7-8 to TRBJ1-5; unclear D gene. The CDR3 is 13 amino acids. CDR1 SGHVS and CDR2 FQNEAQ come from the germline V gene. V was trimmed by 0 bases and J by 6 bases, leaving 6 bases between them. CDR3 sequence: CASSLAHGQPQHF. The CDR3 DNA follows: TGTGCCAGCAGCTTAGCGCACGGTCAGCCCCAGCATTTT.

This clone was detected only once. The rearrangement joins TRBV19 to TRBJ1-5; perhaps TRBD1 as D (5 bases). Germline-derived CDR1 and CDR2 are LNHDA and SQIVND (reference sequence). V gave up 3 bases and J gave up 2 bases, with 11 bases separating them. The CDR3 covers 15 residues. Written as DNA, the CDR3 is TGTGCCAGTAGTATTCGACTAGGGGGCAATCAGCCCCAGCATTTT. It yields the protein CASSIRLGGNQPQHF.

The chain recombines TRBV7-9 with TRBJ2-5; the D gene is possibly TRBD2 (6 bases). CDR1 is SEHNR, CDR2 FQNEAQ, per germline (reference sequence). CDR3 length: 15 residues. V shed 2 bases and J shed 1 base, with 11 bases lying between them. The CDR3 loop reads CASSLLGGFQETQYF. DNA for the CDR3: TGTGCCAGCAGCTTACTGGGGGGATTCCAAGAGACCCAGTACTTC.